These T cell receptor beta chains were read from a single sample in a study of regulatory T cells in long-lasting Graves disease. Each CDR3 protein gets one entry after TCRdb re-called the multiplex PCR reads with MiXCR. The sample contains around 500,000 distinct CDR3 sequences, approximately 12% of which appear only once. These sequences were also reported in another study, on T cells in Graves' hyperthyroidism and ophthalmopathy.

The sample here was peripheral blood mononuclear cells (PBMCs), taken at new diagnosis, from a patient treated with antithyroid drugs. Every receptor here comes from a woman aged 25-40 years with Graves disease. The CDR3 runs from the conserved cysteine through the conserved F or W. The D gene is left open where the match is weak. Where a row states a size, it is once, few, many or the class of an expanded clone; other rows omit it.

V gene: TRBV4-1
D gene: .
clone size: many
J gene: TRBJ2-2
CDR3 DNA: TGCGCCAGCAGCCAGTACGGGAGTGGGACCGGGGAGCTGTTTTTT
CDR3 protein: CASSQYGSGTGELFF

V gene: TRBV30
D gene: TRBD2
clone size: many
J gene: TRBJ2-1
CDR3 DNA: TGTGCCTGGAGAACTAGCGGAAACAATGAGCAGTTCTTC
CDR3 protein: CAWRTSGNNEQFF

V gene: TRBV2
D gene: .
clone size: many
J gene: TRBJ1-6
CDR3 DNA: TGTGCCAGCACACTCCAAGGGGGGCAAAATTCACCCCTCCACTTT
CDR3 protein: CASTLQGGQNSPLHF

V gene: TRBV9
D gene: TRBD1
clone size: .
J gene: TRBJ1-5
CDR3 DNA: TGTGCCAGCAGCGTAAGTGGACAGGGGGATCAGCCCCAGCATTTT
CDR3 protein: CASSVSGQGDQPQHF

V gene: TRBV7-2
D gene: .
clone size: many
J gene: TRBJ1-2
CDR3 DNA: TGTGCCAGCAGCTTAGTATTTTGGGCAGAGACCGAAGCTAACTATGGCTACACCTTC
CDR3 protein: CASSLVFWAETEANYGYTF

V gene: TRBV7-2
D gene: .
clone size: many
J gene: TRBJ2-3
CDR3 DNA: TGTGCCAGCAGCTTGCGGGTCTATTCCTTGGCAGATACGCAGTATTTT
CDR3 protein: CASSLRVYSLADTQYF

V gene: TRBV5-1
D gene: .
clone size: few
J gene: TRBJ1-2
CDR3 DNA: TGTGCCAGCAGCCCAGTGGACCGTCACTATGGCTACACCTTC
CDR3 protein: CASSPVDRHYGYTF

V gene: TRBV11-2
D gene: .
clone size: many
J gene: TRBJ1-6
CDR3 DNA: TGTGCCAGCGGAAAAAGCTCCTATAATTCACCCCTCCACTTT
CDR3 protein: CASGKSSYNSPLHF

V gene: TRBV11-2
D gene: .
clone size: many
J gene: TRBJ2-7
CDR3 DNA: TGTGCCAGCAACAATCCCTCTCCGGGGGTTCAATACGAGCAGTACTTC
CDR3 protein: CASNNPSPGVQYEQYF

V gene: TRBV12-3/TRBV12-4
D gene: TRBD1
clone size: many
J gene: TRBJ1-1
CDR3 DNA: TGTGCCAGCAGCCACAGGGGATCGAACACTGAAGCTTTCTTT
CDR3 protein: CASSHRGSNTEAFF

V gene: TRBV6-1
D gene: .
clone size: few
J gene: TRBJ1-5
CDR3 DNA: TGTGCCAGCAGCCTGGTGGATTTGGGCAATCAGCCCCAGCATTTT
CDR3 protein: CASSLVDLGNQPQHF

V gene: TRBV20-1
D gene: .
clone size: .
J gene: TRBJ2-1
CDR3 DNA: TGCAGTGCTAGAGGCTCCTTCGGTGAGCAGTTCTTC
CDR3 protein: CSARGSFGEQFF

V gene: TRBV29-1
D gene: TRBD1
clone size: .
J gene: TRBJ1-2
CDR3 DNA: TGCAGCGTTGACAGGGGGCAAGGCAACTATGGCTACACCTTC
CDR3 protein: CSVDRGQGNYGYTF